The text below deals with one T cell receptor (beta chain). Its antigen is unidentified. CD8 cells classed as naive were CD45RO-negative and positively selected for CCR7, excluding terminally differentiated effector memory CD45RA+ cells. The study drew all its donors from Caucasian adults living in Nashville, Tennessee. The data stem from a study of shared clonotypes between healthy human individuals. Trimming pared 3 bases from V and 4 bases from J, leaving 13 bases between. The germline CDR1 and CDR2 sequences are MNHEY and SMNVEV (reference sequence). There are 15 residues in the CDR3. General study results and limits: Among non-shared clonotypes, generation probabilities were lower than among those shared by all four donors. Approximately 4.6% of naive CD4 clonotypes were shared across four donors. Estimated richness values were generally larger in naive subsets than in memory subsets.

The table came from immunoSEQ multiplex PCR; TCRdb's copy has only in-frame clones and leaves some out. The data contain roughly 2,000,000 clones, about 95% of them seen just once; the ten biggest clones take up roughly 1.2%. The chain combines TRBV27 with TRBJ1-3; tentative D call: TRBD1 (5 bases). The sample consisted of naive CD8+ T cells sorted from blood. The TCR was taken from a man aged 18 to 30 in good health. The DNA of the CDR3 is TGTGCCAGCAGTTTCGGTCCAGGGTCCGGAAACACCATATATTTT. Translated, it gives CASSFGPGSGNTIYF.